What follows are 19 T cell receptor beta chains derived from one specimen sequenced in a study of blood T cell repertoires in COVID-19 (dated by TCRdb to the early 2020s). Library method: the immunoSEQ multiplex PCR assay. TCRdb retrieved this table from immuneACCESS and kept in-frame rearrangements only. Not all clones are present; in checked studies, unresolved V genes account for under half, and no reason is known for the remainder. This sample is represented by approximately 90,000 clones; 80% of them were singletons. The ten largest clones capture 15% to 20% of the sample. The source material was peripheral blood. Receptor source: a woman aged 80 or over with acute or convalescent COVID-19.

CDR3 in amino acids: CAWSVLTEEQFF. DNA of the CDR3: TGTGCCTGGAGTGTACTAACGGAAGAGCAGTTCTTC. The V gene is TRBV30, the J gene TRBJ2-1; the D is unclear. Germline CDR1 reads GTSNPN; CDR2 reads SVGIG (reference sequence). The CDR3 has 12 amino acids. Trimming took off 0 bases at V and 10 bases at J, with 10 bases between the two ends.

The gene calls are TRBV5-5 and TRBJ2-6; 8 bases are shared with TRBD1. With V trimmed by 0 bases and J by 4 bases, 6 bases remained unmatched. The CDR3 is 17 amino acids. Germline loops: CDR1 SGHKS, CDR2 YYEKEE (reference sequence). This CDR3 reads CASSLEKTGAGANVLTF. The CDR3 nucleotides read TGTGCCAGCAGCTTGGAAAAGACAGGGGCCGGGGCCAACGTCCTGACTTTC.

The gene calls are TRBV2 and TRBJ1-5; no definite D call. From germline, CDR1 is SNHLY and CDR2 FYNNEI. CDR3 length: 15 residues. Trimming removed 3 bases from V and 2 bases from J, with 11 bases in between. The CDR3 reads CASSDEAWGNQPQHF. DNA for the CDR3: TGTGCCAGCAGTGACGAGGCTTGGGGCAATCAGCCCCAGCATTTT.

This chain connects TRBV6-6 to TRBJ2-1, with 14 positions matching TRBD2. With 5 bases clipped from V and 1 base from J, the junction kept 1 base outside the gene matches. Looked up from germline, CDR1 is MNHNY and CDR2 is SVGAGI (reference sequence). This CDR3 is 16 amino acids long. The CDR3 nucleotides are TGTGCCAGCAGTAGGACTAGCGGGAGGTCCTACAATGAGCAGTTCTTC. It codes for CASSRTSGRSYNEQFF.

This clone appeared once. The chain joins TRBV2 to TRBJ2-1, with D maybe TRBD2 (5 bases). With 4 bases removed from V and 3 bases from J, the gap between germline ends came to 16 bases. In germline, CDR1 is SNHLY, CDR2 FYNNEI. The CDR3 is 16 amino acids. The CDR3 protein is CASSVRPWEIYNEQFF. Written as DNA, the CDR3 is TGTGCCAGCAGTGTCAGACCATGGGAGATCTACAATGAGCAGTTCTTC. The full variable domain, completed using reference TRBV2 and TRBJ2-1, is EPEVTQTPSHQVTQMGQEVILRCVPISNHLYFYWYRQILGQKVEFLVSFYNNEISEKSEIFDDQFSVERPDGSNFTLKIRSTKLEDSAMYFCASSVRPWEIYNEQFFGPGTRLTVL.

The chain uses TRBV5-5 and TRBJ1-4; weak D call: TRBD1 (5 bases). V lost 1 base, J lost 5 bases, and 6 bases lay in between. This CDR3 spans 13 amino acids. Germline CDR1 and CDR2: SGHKS and YYEKEE (reference sequence). The CDR3 loop is CASSLTGNEKLFF. The CDR3 DNA sequence: TGTGCCAGCAGCTTGACAGGCAATGAAAAACTGTTTTTT.

This clone was found once. The chain uses TRBV6-2 or TRBV6-3 and TRBJ2-2; 8 bases are shared with TRBD1. The CDR3 spans 16 residues. Trimming at V came to 6 bases and at J to 4 bases, leaving 10 bases not matched to a gene. Germline CDR1 MNHEY, CDR2 SVGEGT. Here the CDR3 reads CASSNPGQGATGELFF. The DNA of the CDR3 is TGTGCCAGCAGCAACCCGGGGCAGGGGGCCACCGGGGAGCTGTTTTTT.

The chain recombines TRBV5-1 with TRBJ2-5; TRBD2 matches 9 bases. The CDR3 runs to 14 residues. J was trimmed by 4 bases and V by 8 bases; bases with no gene match: 9. Germline CDR1 is SGHRS and CDR2 is YFSETQ. CDR3: CASETSGEGETQYF. CDR3 in DNA: TGCGCCAGTGAGACTAGCGGAGAGGGAGAGACCCAGTACTTC.

The rearrangement joins TRBV18 to TRBJ1-3, with a weak D call TRBD1 (5 bases). CDR3 length: 16 residues. CDR1 is KGHSH and CDR2 is LQKENI in the germline V gene. Trimming took off 3 bases at V and 1 base at J, with 13 bases between the two ends. CDR3 sequence: CASSPVGGRSGNTIYF. In DNA, the CDR3 is TGTGCCAGCTCACCTGTCGGGGGTCGGTCTGGAAACACCATATATTTT.

The chain uses TRBV12-5 and TRBJ1-3, with D possibly matching TRBD1 (5 bases). Trimming took 6 bases from V and 0 from J, leaving 12 bases between them. This CDR3 comprises 15 residues. CDR1 is LGHNT and CDR2 is FRNRAP in the germline V gene. CDR3 sequence (DNA): TGTGCTAGTGGCGCTGGGACTTACTCTGGAAACACCATATATTTT. Amino acid sequence: CASGAGTYSGNTIYF.

The chain links TRBV30 to TRBJ2-5; 8 positions agree with TRBD2. V dropped 4 bases and J dropped 3; count of bases not matched to a gene: 10. Germline loops: CDR1 GTSNPN, CDR2 SVGIG (reference sequence). This CDR3 spans 15 amino acids. CDR3 DNA: TGTGCCTGGAAGAAACCGGGACTAGGAAAAGAGACCCAGTACTTC. It specifies CAWKKPGLGKETQYF.

The chain combines TRBV25-1 with TRBJ2-5; 11 bases map to TRBD2. V gave up 1 base and J gave up 5 bases; unmatched junction bases: 9. Per the germline V gene, CDR1 is MGHDK and CDR2 is SYGVNS. CDR3 size: 17 residues. The CDR3 bases are TGTGCCAGCAGTGAATGGGGTAGCGGGGGGGCCTGGGAGACCCAGTACTTC. It translates to CASSEWGSGGAWETQYF.

This chain links TRBV5-4 with TRBJ2-7, with D unclear. Germline V gives CDR1 SGHNT, CDR2 YYREEE (reference sequence). This CDR3 is built from 17 residues. The V and J ends lost 2 bases and 1 base respectively, with 19 bases between them. For the CDR3, the DNA is TGTGCCAGCAGCTTCATCGGCCGCGGTGAGTTTTCCTACGAGCAGTACTTC. Translating gives CASSFIGRGEFSYEQYF.

This clone was found once. As DNA, the CDR3 is TGTGCCAGTAGTATACAGGAAGGAAACACCATATATTTT. Translation: CASSIQEGNTIYF. The V call is TRBV19, the J call TRBJ1-3; D uncertain. This CDR3 comprises 13 residues. V was pared by 2 bases and J by 4 bases, with 6 bases between. Germline CDR1 and CDR2: LNHDA and SQIVND (reference sequence).

The table lists this clone with a few counts. This sequence joins TRBV9 and TRBJ1-2, with D unclear. The germline V gene encodes CDR1 SGDLS and CDR2 YYNGEE. V lost 6 bases and J lost 2, with 11 bases in between. The CDR3 loop spans 13 amino acids. The DNA for the CDR3 is TGTGCCAGCAATGATCCAGCGAACTATGGCTACACCTTC. This encodes CASNDPANYGYTF.

The rearrangement joins TRBV18 to TRBJ1-1; D perhaps matches TRBD1 (5 bases). Germline assignment: CDR1 KGHSH and CDR2 LQKENI. The CDR3 runs to 16 residues. Trimming removed 2 bases from V and 0 bases from J, with 13 bases in between. The CDR3 DNA reads as TGTGCCAGCTCACCAGGGGCAGGGAGGTTGAACACTGAAGCTTTCTTT. Protein product: CASSPGAGRLNTEAFF.

The chain uses TRBV4-1 and TRBJ2-5; weak D call: TRBD2 (6 bases). CDR3 length equals 18 residues. The germline V gene has CDR1 MGHRA and CDR2 YSYEKL. Trimming left V 3 bases short and J 1 base short, with 21 bases between. The CDR3 DNA follows: TGCGCCAGCAGCCAGGGGTCAAAGGGAGGCGGAGGCCAAGAGACCCAGTACTTC. Translated, it gives CASSQGSKGGGGQETQYF.

The chain is built from TRBV7-8 and TRBJ2-1; possibly TRBD1 for D (5 bases). CDR3 length equals 14 residues. V was shortened by 0 bases and J by 9 bases, with 12 bases between the two germline ends. CDR1 is SGHVS, CDR2 FQNEAQ, per germline. CDR3 sequence: CASSLALGALEQFF. The CDR3 nucleotides read TGTGCCAGCAGCTTAGCGCTAGGGGCCCTTGAGCAGTTCTTC.

This chain joins TRBV5-1 and TRBJ2-1; 13 bases line up with TRBD2. The V and J ends lost 2 bases and 5 bases, in that order; junction bases with no gene match: 1. The germline gives CDR1 SGHRS, CDR2 YFSETQ. The CDR3 has 15 residues. CDR3 loop: CASSLLAGGNNEQFF. In DNA, the CDR3 is TGCGCCAGCAGCTTACTAGCGGGGGGGAACAATGAGCAGTTCTTC.